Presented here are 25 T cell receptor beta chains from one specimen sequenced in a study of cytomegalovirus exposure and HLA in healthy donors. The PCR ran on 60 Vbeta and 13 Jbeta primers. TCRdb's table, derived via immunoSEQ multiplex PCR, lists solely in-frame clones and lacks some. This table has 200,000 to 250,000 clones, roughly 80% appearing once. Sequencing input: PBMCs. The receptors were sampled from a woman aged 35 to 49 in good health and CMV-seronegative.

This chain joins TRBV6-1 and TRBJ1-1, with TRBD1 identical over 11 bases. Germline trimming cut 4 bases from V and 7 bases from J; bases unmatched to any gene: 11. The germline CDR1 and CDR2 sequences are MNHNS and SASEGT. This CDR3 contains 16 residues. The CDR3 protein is CASSGGGGQGAFEAFF. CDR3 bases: TGTGCCAGCAGTGGAGGAGGTGGACAGGGGGCATTTGAAGCTTTCTTT.

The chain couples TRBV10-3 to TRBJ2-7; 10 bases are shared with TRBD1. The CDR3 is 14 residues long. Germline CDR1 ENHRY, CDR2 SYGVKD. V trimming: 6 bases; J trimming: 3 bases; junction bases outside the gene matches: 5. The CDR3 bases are TGTGCCATCAGGGGGACAGGGGTCGACTACGAGCAGTACTTC. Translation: CAIRGTGVDYEQYF.

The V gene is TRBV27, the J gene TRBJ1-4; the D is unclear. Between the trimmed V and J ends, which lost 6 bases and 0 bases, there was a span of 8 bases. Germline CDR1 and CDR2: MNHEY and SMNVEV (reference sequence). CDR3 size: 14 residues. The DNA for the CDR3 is TGTGCCAGCAGCAGACGGGCAACTAATGAAAAACTGTTTTTT. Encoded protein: CASSRRATNEKLFF.

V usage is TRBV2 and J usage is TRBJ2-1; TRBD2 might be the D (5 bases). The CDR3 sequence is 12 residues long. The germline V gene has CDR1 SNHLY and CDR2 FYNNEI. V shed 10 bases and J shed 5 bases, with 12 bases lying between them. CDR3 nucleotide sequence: TGTGCCACCGAGGAGGTTGACAATGAGCAGTTCTTC. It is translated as CATEEVDNEQFF.

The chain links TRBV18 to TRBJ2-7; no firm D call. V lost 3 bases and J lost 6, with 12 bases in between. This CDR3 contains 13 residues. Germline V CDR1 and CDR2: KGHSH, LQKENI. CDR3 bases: TGTGCCAGCTCACCGAGACGTGAGGTCGAGCAGTACTTC. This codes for CASSPRREVEQYF.

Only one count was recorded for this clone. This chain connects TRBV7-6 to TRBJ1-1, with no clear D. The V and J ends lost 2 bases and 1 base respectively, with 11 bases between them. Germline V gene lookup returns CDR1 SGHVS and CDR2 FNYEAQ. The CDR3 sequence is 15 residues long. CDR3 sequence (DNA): TGTGCCAGCAGCTTAATAACTCCGGGGAACACTGAAGCTTTCTTT. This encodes CASSLITPGNTEAFF.

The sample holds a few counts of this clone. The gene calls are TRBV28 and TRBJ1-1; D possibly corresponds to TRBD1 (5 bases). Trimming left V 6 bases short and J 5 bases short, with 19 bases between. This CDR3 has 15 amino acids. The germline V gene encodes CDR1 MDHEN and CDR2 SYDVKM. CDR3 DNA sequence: TGTGCCAGCAGCGACCTAGGGGCTCCTTATACTGAAGCTTTCTTT. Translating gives CASSDLGAPYTEAFF.

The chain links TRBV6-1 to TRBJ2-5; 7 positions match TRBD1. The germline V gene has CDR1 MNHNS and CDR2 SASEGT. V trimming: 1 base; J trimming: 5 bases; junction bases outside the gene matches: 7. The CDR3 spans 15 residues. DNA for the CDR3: TGTGCCAGCAGTGAAGGACAGGGATCACGGGAGACCCAGTACTTC. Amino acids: CASSEGQGSRETQYF.

The CDR3 loop reads CASSLEGRGYGYTF. CDR3 DNA sequence: TGTGCCAGTTCTCTCGAAGGGCGGGGCTATGGCTACACCTTC. The chain has TRBV19 and TRBJ1-2; the D is unclear. Looked up from germline, CDR1 is LNHDA and CDR2 is SQIVND (reference sequence). CDR3 length: 14 amino acids. The ends were cut back, 8 bases at V and 4 bases at J, with 17 bases in the middle. The full variable domain, completed using reference TRBV19 and TRBJ1-2, is DGGITQSPKYLFRKEGQNVTLSCEQNLNHDAMYWYRQDPGQGLRLIYYSQIVNDFQKGDIAEGYSVSREKKESFPLTVTSAQKNPTAFYLCASSLEGRGYGYTFGSGTRLTVV.

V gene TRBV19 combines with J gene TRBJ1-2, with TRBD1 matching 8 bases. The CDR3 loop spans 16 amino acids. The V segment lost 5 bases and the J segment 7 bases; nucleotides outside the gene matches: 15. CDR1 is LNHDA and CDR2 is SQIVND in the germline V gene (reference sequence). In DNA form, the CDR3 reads TGTGCCAGTAGTGCCGGACAGGGTTTCTCCTTGTTTGGCTACACCTTC. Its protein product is CASSAGQGFSLFGYTF.

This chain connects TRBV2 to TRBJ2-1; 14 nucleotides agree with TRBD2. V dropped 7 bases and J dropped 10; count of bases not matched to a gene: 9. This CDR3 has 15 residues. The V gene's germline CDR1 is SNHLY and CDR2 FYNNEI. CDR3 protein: CASITGLAGAEEQFF. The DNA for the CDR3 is TGTGCCAGCATTACGGGACTAGCGGGAGCGGAAGAGCAGTTCTTC. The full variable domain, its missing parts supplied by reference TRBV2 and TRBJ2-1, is EPEVTQTPSHQVTQMGQEVILRCVPISNHLYFYWYRQILGQKVEFLVSFYNNEISEKSEIFDDQFSVERPDGSNFTLKIRSTKLEDSAMYFCASITGLAGAEEQFFGPGTRLTVL.

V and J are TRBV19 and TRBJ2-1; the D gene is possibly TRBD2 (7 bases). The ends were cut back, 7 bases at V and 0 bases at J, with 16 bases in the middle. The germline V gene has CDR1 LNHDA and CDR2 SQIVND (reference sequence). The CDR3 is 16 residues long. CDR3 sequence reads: CASTNRGASSYNEQFF. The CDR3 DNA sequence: TGTGCCAGTACTAATCGGGGGGCGAGCTCCTACAATGAGCAGTTCTTC.

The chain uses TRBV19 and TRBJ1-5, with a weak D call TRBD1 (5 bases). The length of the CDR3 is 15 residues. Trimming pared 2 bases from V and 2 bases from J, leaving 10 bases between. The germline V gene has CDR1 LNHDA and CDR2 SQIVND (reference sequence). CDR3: CASSISRARNQPQHF. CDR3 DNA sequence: TGTGCCAGTAGTATATCCAGGGCCCGCAATCAGCCCCAGCATTTT. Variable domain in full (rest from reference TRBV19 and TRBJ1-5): DGGITQSPKYLFRKEGQNVTLSCEQNLNHDAMYWYRQDPGQGLRLIYYSQIVNDFQKGDIAEGYSVSREKKESFPLTVTSAQKNPTAFYLCASSISRARNQPQHFGDGTRLSIL.

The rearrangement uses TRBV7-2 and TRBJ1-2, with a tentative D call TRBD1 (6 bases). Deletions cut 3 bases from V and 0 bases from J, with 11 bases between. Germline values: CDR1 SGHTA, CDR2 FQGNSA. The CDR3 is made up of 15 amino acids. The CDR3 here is CASSLGTLANYGYTF. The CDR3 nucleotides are TGTGCCAGCAGCTTGGGGACATTAGCTAACTATGGCTACACCTTC.

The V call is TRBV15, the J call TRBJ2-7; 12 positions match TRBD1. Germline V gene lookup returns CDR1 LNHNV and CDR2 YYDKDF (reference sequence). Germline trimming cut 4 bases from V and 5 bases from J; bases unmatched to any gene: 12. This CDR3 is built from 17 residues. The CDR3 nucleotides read TGTGCCACCAGCACCCATCCCTTCGGGACAGGGGGCCACGAGCAGTACTTC. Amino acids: CATSTHPFGTGGHEQYF.

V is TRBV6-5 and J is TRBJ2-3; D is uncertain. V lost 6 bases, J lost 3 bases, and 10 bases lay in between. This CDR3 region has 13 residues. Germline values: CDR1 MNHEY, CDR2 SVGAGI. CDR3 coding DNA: TGTGCCAGCAGCACTGACTCGACAGATACGCAGTATTTT. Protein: CASSTDSTDTQYF.

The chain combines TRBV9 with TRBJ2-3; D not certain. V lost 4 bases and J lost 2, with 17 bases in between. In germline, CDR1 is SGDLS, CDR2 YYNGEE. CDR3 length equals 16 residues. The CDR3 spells CASSSNPGPYTDTQYF. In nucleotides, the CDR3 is TGTGCCAGCAGCTCGAACCCGGGTCCGTACACAGATACGCAGTATTTT. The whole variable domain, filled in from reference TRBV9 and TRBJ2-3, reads DSGVTQTPKHLITATGQRVTLRCSPRSGDLSVYWYQQSLDQGLQFLIQYYNGEERAKGNILERFSAQQFPDLHSELNLSSLELGDSALYFCASSSNPGPYTDTQYFGPGTRLTVL.

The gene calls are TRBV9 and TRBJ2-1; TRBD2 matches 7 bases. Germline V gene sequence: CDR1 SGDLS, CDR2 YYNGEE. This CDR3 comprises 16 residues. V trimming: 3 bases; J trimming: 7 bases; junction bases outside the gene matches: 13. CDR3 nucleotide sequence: TGTGCCAGCAGCGATGGGACTCTGGGGAGGGGAAATGAGCAGTTCTTC. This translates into CASSDGTLGRGNEQFF.

CDR3 in amino acids: CASSYPASGVLYEQYF. The CDR3 nucleotides read TGTGCCAGCAGTTACCCCGCCAGCGGGGTCCTCTACGAGCAGTACTTC. The chain combines TRBV28 with TRBJ2-7, with 7 bases lining up with TRBD2. This CDR3 comprises 16 residues. Germline CDR1 is MDHEN and CDR2 is SYDVKM. J gave up 3 bases and V 4 bases, and 12 bases lay outside the gene matches.

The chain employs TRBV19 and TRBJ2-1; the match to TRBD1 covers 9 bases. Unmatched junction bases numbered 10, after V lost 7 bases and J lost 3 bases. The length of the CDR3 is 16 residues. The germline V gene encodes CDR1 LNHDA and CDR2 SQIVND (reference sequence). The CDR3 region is CASTLGPGQGYNEQFF. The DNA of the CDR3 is TGTGCCAGTACCCTCGGCCCGGGACAGGGCTACAATGAGCAGTTCTTC.

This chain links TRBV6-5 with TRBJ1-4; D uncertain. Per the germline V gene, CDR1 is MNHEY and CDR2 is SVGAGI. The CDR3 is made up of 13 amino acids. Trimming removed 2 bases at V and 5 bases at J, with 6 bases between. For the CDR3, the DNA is TGTGCCAGCAGTTACATGGAGAATGAAAAACTGTTTTTT. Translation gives CASSYMENEKLFF.

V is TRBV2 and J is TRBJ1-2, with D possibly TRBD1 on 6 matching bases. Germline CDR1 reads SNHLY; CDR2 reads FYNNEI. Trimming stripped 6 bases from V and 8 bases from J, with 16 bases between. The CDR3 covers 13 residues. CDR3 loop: CASRSQGLGGYTF. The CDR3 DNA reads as TGTGCCAGCAGGTCCCAGGGGTTGGGGGGCTACACCTTC.

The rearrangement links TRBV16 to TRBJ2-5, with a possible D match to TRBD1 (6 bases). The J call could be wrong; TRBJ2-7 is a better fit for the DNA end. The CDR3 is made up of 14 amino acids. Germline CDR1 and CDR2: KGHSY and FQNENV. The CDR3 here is CASSQTRQAYEQYF. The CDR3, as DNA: TGTGCCAGCAGCCAAACCCGACAGGCCTACGAGCAGTACTTC.

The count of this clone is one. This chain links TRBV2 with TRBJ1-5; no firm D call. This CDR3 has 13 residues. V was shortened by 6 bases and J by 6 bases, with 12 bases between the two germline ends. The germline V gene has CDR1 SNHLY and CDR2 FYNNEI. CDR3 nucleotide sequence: TGTGCCAGCAGGTTGAACTATGGTCAGCCCCAGCATTTT. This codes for CASRLNYGQPQHF.

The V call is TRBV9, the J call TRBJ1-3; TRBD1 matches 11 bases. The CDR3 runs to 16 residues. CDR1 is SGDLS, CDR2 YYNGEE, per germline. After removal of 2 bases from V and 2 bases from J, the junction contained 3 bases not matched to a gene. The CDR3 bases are TGTGCCAGCAGCGTGGACAGGGGGCAAACTGGAAACACCATATATTTT. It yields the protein CASSVDRGQTGNTIYF.